This TCR beta chain was obtained from a study of beta chain features in type 1 diabetes. cDNA synthesis used the whole RNA isolate, giving expressed TCRB sequences. TCRdb's copy holds only in-frame clones and misses some; the assay was immunoSEQ multiplex PCR. This table has under 800,000 clones, about a sixth appearing once. General study results and limits: HLA influence on TCRB rearrangement stayed unresolved here.

The sample holds a few counts of this clone. Its target is unknown. The authors obtained over 98% purity in all sorted populations. The receptor's source is a man aged 18-30 years in good health. Sequencing was performed on naive CD4+ T cells from blood.

The chain's CDR3 is CASSHTSGSSYEQYF. Here the CDR3 DNA reads TGCGCCAGCAGCCATACTAGCGGGAGCTCCTACGAGCAGTACTTC. The chain couples TRBV5-1 to TRBJ2-7, with 11 bases that match TRBD2. CDR1 and CDR2 from the germline V gene are SGHRS and YFSETQ. The CDR3 sequence is 15 residues long. The V segment lost 4 bases and the J segment 0 bases; nucleotides outside the gene matches: 3.